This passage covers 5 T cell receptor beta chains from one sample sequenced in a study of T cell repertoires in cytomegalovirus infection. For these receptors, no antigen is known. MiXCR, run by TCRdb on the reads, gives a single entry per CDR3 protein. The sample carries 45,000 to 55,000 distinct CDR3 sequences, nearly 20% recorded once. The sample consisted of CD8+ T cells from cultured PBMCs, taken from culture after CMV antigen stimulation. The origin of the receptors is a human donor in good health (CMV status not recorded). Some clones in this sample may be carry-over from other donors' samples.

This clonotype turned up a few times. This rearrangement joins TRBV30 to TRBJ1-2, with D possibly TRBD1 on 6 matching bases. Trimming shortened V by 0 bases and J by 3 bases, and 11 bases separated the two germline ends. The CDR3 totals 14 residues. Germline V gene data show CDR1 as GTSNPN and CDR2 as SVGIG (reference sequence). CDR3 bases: TGTGCCTGGAGTGTCGTCAGGGGAGACTATGGCTACACCTTC. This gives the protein CAWSVVRGDYGYTF.

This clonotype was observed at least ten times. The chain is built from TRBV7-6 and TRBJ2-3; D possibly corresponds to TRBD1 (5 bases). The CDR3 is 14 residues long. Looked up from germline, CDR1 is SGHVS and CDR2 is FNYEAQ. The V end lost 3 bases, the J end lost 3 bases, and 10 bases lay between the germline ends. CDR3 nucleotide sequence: TGTGCCAGCAGCTTCCTAGGGGAAACAGATACGCAGTATTTT. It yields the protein CASSFLGETDTQYF.

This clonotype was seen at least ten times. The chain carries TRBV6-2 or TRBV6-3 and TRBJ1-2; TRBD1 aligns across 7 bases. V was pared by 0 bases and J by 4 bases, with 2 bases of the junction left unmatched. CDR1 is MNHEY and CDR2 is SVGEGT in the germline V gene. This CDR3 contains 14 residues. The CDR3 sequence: CASSYSGQTYGYTF. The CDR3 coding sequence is TGTGCCAGCAGTTACTCGGGACAGACCTATGGCTACACCTTC.

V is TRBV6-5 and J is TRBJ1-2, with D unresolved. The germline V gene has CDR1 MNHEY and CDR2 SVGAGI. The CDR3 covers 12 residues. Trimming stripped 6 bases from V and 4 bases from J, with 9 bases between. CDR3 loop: CASRGQSYGYTF. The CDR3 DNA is TGTGCCAGCAGAGGCCAGTCCTATGGCTACACCTTC.

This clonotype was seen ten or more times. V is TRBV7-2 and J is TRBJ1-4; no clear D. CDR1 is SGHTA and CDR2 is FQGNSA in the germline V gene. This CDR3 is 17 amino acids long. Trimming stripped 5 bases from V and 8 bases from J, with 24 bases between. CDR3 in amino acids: CASSPVGGIVVDEKLFF. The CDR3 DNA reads TGTGCCAGCAGCCCGGTGGGAGGGATAGTCGTCGACGAAAAACTGTTTTTT.